These 22 T cell receptor beta chains share one sample of origin, sequenced in a study of blood T cell repertoires in COVID-19. Clones were sequenced by immunoSEQ multiplex PCR, and TCRdb holds only the in-frame ones, with some missing. The top ten clones hold under 6.5% of a sample with over 45,000 clones, 90% of them seen once. Sequences were obtained from peripheral blood. These receptors were obtained from a man aged 70-80 years with acute or convalescent COVID-19.

The chain carries TRBV7-9 and TRBJ2-7; 8 positions match TRBD1. V was clipped by 5 bases and J by 2 bases; unmatched bases: 5. Germline CDR1 reads SEHNR; CDR2 reads FQNEAQ (reference sequence). This CDR3 spans 14 amino acids. The chain's CDR3 is CASSLGTGPYEQYF. The CDR3 DNA reads as TGTGCCAGCAGCCTCGGGACAGGCCCCTACGAGCAGTACTTC.

The chain couples TRBV7-9 to TRBJ2-7; D is possibly TRBD1 (6 bases). Germline CDR1 is SEHNR and CDR2 is FQNEAQ (reference sequence). The CDR3 has 16 amino acids. V shed 5 bases and J shed 5 bases, with 22 bases lying between them. This CDR3 is CASSTNRAVLIHEQYF. The CDR3 region has the DNA TGTGCCAGCAGCACGAACAGGGCGGTGTTAATCCACGAGCAGTACTTC.

V is TRBV24-1 and J is TRBJ2-5; TRBD1 agrees at 9 bases. The CDR3 has 14 residues. The germline CDR1 and CDR2 sequences are KGHDR and SFDVKD. Trimming removed 5 bases from V and 5 bases from J; junction bases left unmatched: 5. The CDR3 spells CATSGGQGDETQYF. The DNA for the CDR3 is TGTGCCACCAGTGGGGGACAGGGAGACGAGACCCAGTACTTC.

V gene TRBV4-3 combines with J gene TRBJ1-5; D remains unclear. V lost 0 bases and J 7 bases, leaving 10 bases between the germline ends. Per germline, CDR1 LGHNA and CDR2 YSLEER. This CDR3 comprises 14 residues. CDR3 bases: TGCGCCAGCAGCCAAGAAGAGGGCCGGCAGCCCCAGCATTTT. Protein sequence: CASSQEEGRQPQHF.

This chain connects TRBV19 to TRBJ1-2; D call uncertain. V was pared by 4 bases and J by 0 bases, with 12 bases between. The CDR3 length is 15 residues. Germline assignment: CDR1 LNHDA and CDR2 SQIVND (reference sequence). CDR3 sequence reads: CASSTPPRANYGYTF. The CDR3 DNA sequence: TGTGCCAGTAGTACCCCGCCTCGGGCTAACTATGGCTACACCTTC.

The CDR3 spells CASSPPRGTSTDTQYF. The CDR3 DNA follows: TGTGCCAGCTCACCACCGCGCGGAACTAGCACAGATACGCAGTATTTT. The chain recombines TRBV18 with TRBJ2-3; D call uncertain. V lost 0 bases to trimming and J lost 0 bases, with 10 bases between them. The CDR3 spans 16 residues. Germline CDR1 is KGHSH and CDR2 is LQKENI.

The chain is built from TRBV19 and TRBJ2-1; possible D gene TRBD2, 5 bases. V lost 5 bases to trimming and J lost 1 base, with 12 bases between them. Germline V gives CDR1 LNHDA, CDR2 SQIVND (reference sequence). This CDR3 has 15 residues. In DNA, the CDR3 is TGTGCCAGTAGTCCTCCCCGGACTTCCTACAATGAGCAGTTCTTC. Translating it yields CASSPPRTSYNEQFF.

The CDR3 spells CASRPFLTGAKNIQYF. The CDR3 coding sequence is TGTGCCAGCAGGCCTTTCCTAACAGGGGCCAAAAACATTCAGTACTTC. J is TRBJ2-4 and V is TRBV27; TRBD1 is a possible D gene (6 bases). The V and J ends lost 6 bases and 1 base respectively, with 16 bases between them. Germline V gene sequence: CDR1 MNHEY, CDR2 SMNVEV (reference sequence). The CDR3 totals 16 residues.

V and J are TRBV6-5 and TRBJ1-6; D is possibly TRBD1 (5 bases). CDR3 length: 13 amino acids. Germline V gene data show CDR1 as MNHEY and CDR2 as SVGAGI. V lost 0 bases and J 9 bases, leaving 6 bases between the germline ends. The CDR3 region has the DNA TGTGCCAGCAGTTACTCCACAGGTTCACCCCTCCACTTT. Translated, it gives CASSYSTGSPLHF.

The chain employs TRBV19 and TRBJ1-1, with 7 bases matching TRBD1. This CDR3 has 16 residues. The V and J ends lost 3 bases and 10 bases, in that order; junction bases with no gene match: 17. The germline gives CDR1 LNHDA, CDR2 SQIVND (reference sequence). The CDR3 coding sequence is TGTGCCAGTAGTATTTCTAGGACAGGAGGGGGACTAGGAGCTTTCTTT. Protein sequence: CASSISRTGGGLGAFF.

V is TRBV28 and J is TRBJ2-5, with 10 bases fitting TRBD1. The J segment lost 1 base and the V segment lost 4 bases, leaving 3 bases of the junction unmatched. Germline CDR1 MDHEN, CDR2 SYDVKM. This CDR3 contains 15 residues. The CDR3 bases are TGTGCCAGCAGTTCCCGGGACAGGGGCCAAGAGACCCAGTACTTC. Translating it yields CASSSRDRGQETQYF.

This sequence joins TRBV19 and TRBJ1-2, with 8 nucleotides matching TRBD1. The CDR3 is 15 residues long. The germline V gene has CDR1 LNHDA and CDR2 SQIVND (reference sequence). The junction had 10 bases not matched to a gene; V was cut back by 6 bases and J by 4 bases. In DNA, the CDR3 is TGTGCCAGTAGATCTTCTACAGGGGGTGGCTATGGCTACACCTTC. Its translation: CASRSSTGGGYGYTF.

Written as DNA, the CDR3 is TGTGCCAGTAGTATACCTGCCGGGGACTCCCATGGCTACACCTTC. Its translation is CASSIPAGDSHGYTF. This sequence joins TRBV19 and TRBJ1-2; possible D gene TRBD1, 5 bases. V was clipped by 2 bases and J by 6 bases, with 16 bases between them. This CDR3 contains 15 residues. Per germline, CDR1 LNHDA and CDR2 SQIVND (reference sequence).

This chain links TRBV27 with TRBJ2-2; D is uncertain. This CDR3 region has 14 residues. In germline, CDR1 is MNHEY, CDR2 SMNVEV (reference sequence). V was trimmed by 2 bases and J by 1 base, leaving 5 bases between them. CDR3 in amino acids: CASSLNRNTGELFF. The CDR3 DNA sequence: TGTGCCAGCAGTTTAAATCGGAACACCGGGGAGCTGTTTTTT.

The chain combines TRBV6-5 with TRBJ1-2, with TRBD1 matching over 7 bases. The CDR3 runs to 13 residues. Trimming took 5 bases from V and 5 from J; bases not matched to a gene: 5. Germline CDR1 MNHEY, CDR2 SVGAGI. Written as DNA, the CDR3 is TGTGCCAGCAGTCCAGACAGGGAGTATGGCTACACCTTC. This translates into CASSPDREYGYTF.

This clone has a handful of counts. The chain employs TRBV4-1 and TRBJ2-3, with a tentative D call TRBD1 (5 bases). V dropped 6 bases and J dropped 0 bases, with 19 bases sitting between them. Germline loops: CDR1 MGHRA, CDR2 YSYEKL. The CDR3 totals 17 residues. The CDR3 region has the DNA TGCGCCAGCAGGGACACGTGGGTTGGGGTCAGCACAGATACGCAGTATTTT. It yields the protein CASRDTWVGVSTDTQYF.

The V and J genes are TRBV15 and TRBJ1-5; 11 bases are shared with TRBD1. Germline lookup yields CDR1 LNHNV and CDR2 YYDKDF (reference sequence). The ends lost 3 bases at V and 8 bases at J; junction bases unmatched: 6. The CDR3 is made up of 15 amino acids. CDR3 DNA: TGTGCCACCAGCAGCACCGGGACAGGGGGTGAGCCCCAGCATTTT. Its protein product is CATSSTGTGGEPQHF.

The V gene is TRBV10-3, the J gene TRBJ1-1, with D unclear. CDR1 ENHRY and CDR2 SYGVKD come from the germline V gene. There are 14 residues in the CDR3. The V end lost 11 bases, the J end lost 6 bases, and 22 bases lay between the germline ends. CDR3 coding DNA: TGTGCCCCAGAGGGCTCCGGGTTCATGTCTGAAGCTTTCTTT. Translation: CAPEGSGFMSEAFF.

The chain employs TRBV7-2 and TRBJ2-3; TRBD1 agrees at 9 bases. The CDR3 is 15 residues long. V was clipped by 6 bases and J by 2 bases; unmatched bases: 6. Germline V gene sequence: CDR1 SGHTA, CDR2 FQGNSA. This chain's CDR3 is CASRPGTGFTDTQYF. In DNA form, the CDR3 reads TGTGCCAGCAGGCCCGGGACAGGGTTCACAGATACGCAGTATTTT.

This clone was observed once. The chain has TRBV5-1 and TRBJ1-1, with D tentatively TRBD1 (6 bases). The CDR3 loop spans 16 amino acids. Trimming stripped 0 bases from V and 8 bases from J, with 20 bases between. The germline gives CDR1 SGHRS, CDR2 YFSETQ. The CDR3: CASSLVSGTGTSEAFF. CDR3 in DNA: TGCGCCAGCAGCTTGGTATCCGGGACGGGGACATCAGAAGCTTTCTTT.

This chain uses TRBV5-4 with TRBJ1-1; 8 positions agree with TRBD1. The CDR3 covers 15 residues. In germline, CDR1 is SGHNT, CDR2 YYREEE (reference sequence). V shed 3 bases and J 4 bases; nucleotides not matched to a gene: 8. CDR3 sequence: CASSSFLQGGTEAFF. The CDR3 DNA sequence: TGTGCCAGCAGCTCCTTTCTACAGGGGGGCACTGAAGCTTTCTTT.

The rearrangement joins TRBV9 to TRBJ2-1; D is unresolved. CDR1 and CDR2 (germline): SGDLS, YYNGEE. Trimming took off 0 bases at V and 6 bases at J, with 16 bases between the two ends. The CDR3 runs to 16 residues. The CDR3 nucleotides read TGTGCCAGCAGCGTAGCCTCGACTCTCGTGGGCAATGAGCAGTTCTTC. This encodes CASSVASTLVGNEQFF.